The sequence of this TCR beta chain was determined in a study of blood T cell repertoires in COVID-19. Overall study: Nucleic acid was either cDNA or gDNA, and it came from T cells, B-cell-depleted T cells, or PBMCs.

Assignment of participants to cohorts was predicated upon participant-reported clinical history. CDR1 is DFQATT, CDR2 SNEGSKA, per germline (reference sequence). This CDR3 contains 18 residues. J was trimmed by 1 base and V by 3 bases; bases with no gene match: 14. Only in-frame clones appear in the TCRdb table, and some are missing; sequencing was by immunoSEQ multiplex PCR. The sample contains 210,000 or so clones, 80% of which appear only once. The chain links TRBV20-1 to TRBJ2-7; 11 positions match TRBD2. Input material: PBMCs or T cells enriched from blood (not recorded which). The sequence was collected from a middle-aged woman with acute COVID-19. This CDR3 reads CSASSRASGRFRSYEQYF. In DNA, the CDR3 is TGCAGTGCTAGTTCTAGGGCTAGCGGGAGGTTTCGTTCCTACGAGCAGTACTTC.